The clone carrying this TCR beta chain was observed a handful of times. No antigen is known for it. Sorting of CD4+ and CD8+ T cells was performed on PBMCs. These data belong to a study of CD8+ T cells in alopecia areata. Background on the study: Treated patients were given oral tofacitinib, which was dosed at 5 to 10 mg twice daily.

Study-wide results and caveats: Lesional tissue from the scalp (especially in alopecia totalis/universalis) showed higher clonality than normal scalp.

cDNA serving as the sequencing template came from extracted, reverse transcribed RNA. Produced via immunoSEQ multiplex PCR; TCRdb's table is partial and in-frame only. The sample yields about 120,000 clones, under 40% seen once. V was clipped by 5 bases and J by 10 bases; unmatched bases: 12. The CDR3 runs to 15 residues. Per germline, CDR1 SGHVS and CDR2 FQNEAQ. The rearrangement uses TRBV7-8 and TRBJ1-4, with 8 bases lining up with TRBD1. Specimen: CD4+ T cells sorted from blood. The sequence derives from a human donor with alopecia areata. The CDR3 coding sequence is TGTGCCAGCAGCGCAATGACAGGGGCTCCCGGAAAACTGTTTTTT. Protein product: CASSAMTGAPGKLFF.